This T cell receptor beta chain was captured by sequencing in a study of blood T cell repertoires in COVID-19. About the study: Sources were T cells, B-cell-depleted T cells, or PBMCs; the material itself was cDNA or gDNA.

Original handling: Using reference gene primer amplification, nucleated cell counts were estimated. TCRdb's table, derived via immunoSEQ multiplex PCR, lists solely in-frame clones and lacks some. That table supplies the V and J calls and clone size; D and trimming were determined from the DNA. The sample includes around 170,000 clones, over 75% of them seen just once. Germline V gene data show CDR1 as SGHVS and CDR2 as FQNEAQ. CDR3 length equals 15 residues. J gave up 3 bases and V 5 bases, and 10 bases lay outside the gene matches. V is TRBV7-8 and J is TRBJ2-7; 7 bases agree with TRBD1. The source is a man aged 65-85 years with active or convalescent COVID-19. The specimen was peripheral blood. CDR3: CASSVRSQGDYEQYF. CDR3 DNA sequence: TGTGCCAGCAGCGTGAGGTCTCAGGGGGACTACGAGCAGTACTTC.